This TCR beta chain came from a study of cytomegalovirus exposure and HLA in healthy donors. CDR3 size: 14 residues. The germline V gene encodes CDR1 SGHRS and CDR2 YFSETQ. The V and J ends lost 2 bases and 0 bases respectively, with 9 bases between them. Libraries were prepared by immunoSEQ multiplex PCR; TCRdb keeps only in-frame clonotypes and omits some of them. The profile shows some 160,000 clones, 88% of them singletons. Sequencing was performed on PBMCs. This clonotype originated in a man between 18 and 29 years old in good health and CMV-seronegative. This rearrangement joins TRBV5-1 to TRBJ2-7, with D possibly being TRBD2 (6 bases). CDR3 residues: CASSLSGDSYEQYF. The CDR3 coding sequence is TGCGCCAGCAGCTTATCGGGGGACTCCTACGAGCAGTACTTC. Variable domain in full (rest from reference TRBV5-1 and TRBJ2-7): KAGVTQTPRYLIKTRGQQVTLSCSPISGHRSVSWYQQTPGQGLQFLFEYFSETQRNKGNFPGRFSGRQFSNSRSEMNVSTLELGDSALYLCASSLSGDSYEQYFGPGTRLTVT.